Listed here is a single T cell receptor beta chain. Its target is not known. This sample was included in a study of blood T cells in healthy people across ages. Study conclusions and caveats: TCR beta diversity, measured per million T cells, fell in a roughly linear way with age.

The V gene lost 5 bases and the J gene lost 0 bases, with 11 bases spanning the gap. CDR3 length: 16 residues. Germline lookup yields CDR1 MNHEY and CDR2 SMNVEV (reference sequence). Together with a sample-barcoded 5' primer, a J-beta primer mix was included in a second PCR lasting about 6 to 11 cycles. TCRdb passed the 5' RACE reads through MiXCR, listing each CDR3 protein once. The sample carries about 690,000 distinct CDR3 sequences, around 41% recorded once. The sequenced material came from blood. The chain is built from TRBV27 and TRBJ2-6; possibly TRBD1 for D (5 bases). The TCR comes from a man aged 80 or over in good health. This CDR3 reads CASSLTGVSGANVLTF. CDR3 coding DNA: TGTGCCAGCAGTCTCACAGGTGTCTCTGGGGCCAACGTCCTGACTTTC.